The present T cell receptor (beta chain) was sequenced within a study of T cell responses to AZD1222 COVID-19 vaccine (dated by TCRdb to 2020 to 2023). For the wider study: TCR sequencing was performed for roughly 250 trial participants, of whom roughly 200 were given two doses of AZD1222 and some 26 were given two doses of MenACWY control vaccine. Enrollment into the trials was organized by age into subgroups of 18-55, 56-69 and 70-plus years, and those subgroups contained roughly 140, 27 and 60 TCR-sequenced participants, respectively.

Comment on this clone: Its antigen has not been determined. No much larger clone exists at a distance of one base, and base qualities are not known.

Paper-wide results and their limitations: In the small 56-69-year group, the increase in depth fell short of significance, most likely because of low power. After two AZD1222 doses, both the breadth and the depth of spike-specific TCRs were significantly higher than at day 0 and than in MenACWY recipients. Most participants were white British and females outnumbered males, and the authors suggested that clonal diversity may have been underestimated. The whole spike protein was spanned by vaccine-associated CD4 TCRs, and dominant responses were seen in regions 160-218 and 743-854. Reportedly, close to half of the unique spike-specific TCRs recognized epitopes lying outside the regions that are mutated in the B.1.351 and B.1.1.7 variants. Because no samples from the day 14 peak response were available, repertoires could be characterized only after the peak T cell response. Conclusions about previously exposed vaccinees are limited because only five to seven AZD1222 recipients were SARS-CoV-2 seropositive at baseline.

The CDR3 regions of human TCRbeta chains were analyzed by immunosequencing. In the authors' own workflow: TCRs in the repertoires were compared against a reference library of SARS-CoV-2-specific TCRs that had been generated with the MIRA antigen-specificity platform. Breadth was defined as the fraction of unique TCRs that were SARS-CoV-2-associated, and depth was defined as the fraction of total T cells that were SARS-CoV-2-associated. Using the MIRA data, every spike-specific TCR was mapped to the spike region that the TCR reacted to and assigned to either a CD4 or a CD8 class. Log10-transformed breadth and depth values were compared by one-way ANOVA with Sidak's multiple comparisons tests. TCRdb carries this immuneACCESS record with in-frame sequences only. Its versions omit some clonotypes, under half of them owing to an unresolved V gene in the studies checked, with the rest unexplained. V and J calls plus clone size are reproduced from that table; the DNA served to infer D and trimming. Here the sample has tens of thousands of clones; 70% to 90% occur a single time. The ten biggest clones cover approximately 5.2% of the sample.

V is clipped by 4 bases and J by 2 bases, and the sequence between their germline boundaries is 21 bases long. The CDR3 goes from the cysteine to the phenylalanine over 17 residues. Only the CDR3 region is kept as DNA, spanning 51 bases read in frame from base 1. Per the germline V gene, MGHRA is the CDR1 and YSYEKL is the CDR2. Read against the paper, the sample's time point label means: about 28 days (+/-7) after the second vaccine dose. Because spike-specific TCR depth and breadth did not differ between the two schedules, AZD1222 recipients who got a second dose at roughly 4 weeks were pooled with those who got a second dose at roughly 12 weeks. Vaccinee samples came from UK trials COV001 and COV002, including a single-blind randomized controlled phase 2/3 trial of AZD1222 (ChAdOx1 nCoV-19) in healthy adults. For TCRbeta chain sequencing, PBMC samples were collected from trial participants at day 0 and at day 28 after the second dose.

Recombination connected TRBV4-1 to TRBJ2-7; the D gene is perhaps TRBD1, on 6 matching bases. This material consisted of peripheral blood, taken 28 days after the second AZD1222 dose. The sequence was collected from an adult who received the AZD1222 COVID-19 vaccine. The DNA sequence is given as TGCGCCAGCAGCCCTACGCCTCAACAGGGTACCCCCTACGAGCAGTACTTC. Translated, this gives CASSPTPQQGTPYEQYF.